What follows are 29 T cell receptor beta chains derived from one specimen sequenced in a study of shared clonotypes between healthy human individuals. Selected positively for CCR7 and CD45RO-negative, naive CD8 cells excluded terminally differentiated effector memory CD45RA+ cells. TCRdb's table, derived via immunoSEQ multiplex PCR, lists solely in-frame clones and lacks some. Of around 2,000,000 clones in the sample, about 95% were seen once. The sample comprised naive CD8+ T cells sorted from blood. The receptors originated from a man between 18 and 35 years old in good health.

For the CDR3, the DNA is TGTGCCAGCAGCTTAGTCGGCAGGGGTGAGCAGTTCTTC. This gives the protein CASSLVGRGEQFF. The chain combines TRBV7-2 with TRBJ2-1; TRBD1 is a possible D gene (6 bases). CDR3 length: 13 amino acids. The germline CDR1 and CDR2 sequences are SGHTA and FQGNSA. Trimming removed 1 base at V and 9 bases at J, with 10 bases between.

The chain has TRBV7-9 and TRBJ1-5; D may be TRBD1 (6 bases). The CDR3 is 16 residues long. The germline V gene has CDR1 SEHNR and CDR2 FQNEAQ (reference sequence). V lost 0 bases and J lost 6, with 15 bases in between. The CDR3 sequence: CASSLAPGRGGQPQHF. CDR3 bases: TGTGCCAGCAGCTTAGCCCCAGGCAGGGGAGGTCAGCCCCAGCATTTT.

This clone was detected once. V gene TRBV21-1 combines with J gene TRBJ1-1. TRBV21-1 is flagged as a pseudogene. This CDR3 comprises 14 residues. CDR3: CASSKQGGNTEAFF. CDR3 in DNA: TGTGCCAGCAGCAAACAGGGAGGGAACACTGAAGCTTTCTTT.

Remarks on this clone: This same CDR3 is encoded by further DNA sequences in the sample. The rearrangement uses TRBV7-9 and TRBJ2-2; no definite D call. The CDR3 extends over 14 amino acids. Germline values: CDR1 SEHNR, CDR2 FQNEAQ (reference sequence). V was trimmed by 3 bases and J by 2 bases, leaving 7 bases between them. CDR3: CASSLIDNTGELFF. DNA of the CDR3: TGTGCCAGCAGCTTGATTGACAACACCGGGGAGCTGTTTTTT.

CDR3 nucleotide sequence: TGTGCCAGCAGCTTAGCGGCAGGAGGCGAAAAACTGTTTTTT. It codes for CASSLAAGGEKLFF. The chain combines TRBV7-6 with TRBJ1-4, with D unresolved. The CDR3 is 14 residues long. The germline CDR1 and CDR2 sequences are SGHVS and FNYEAQ. V was clipped by 0 bases and J by 8 bases, with 10 bases between them.

This clone was seen just once. This sequence joins TRBV28 and TRBJ1-6; D is possibly TRBD1 (5 bases). Germline CDR1 and CDR2: MDHEN and SYDVKM. Between the trimmed V and J ends, which lost 6 bases and 14 bases, there was a span of 23 bases. The CDR3 contains 15 residues. CDR3 nucleotide sequence: TGTGCCAGCAGCCTTACGGGGCCTGTGATTGAGGCCCTCCACTTT. Translated: CASSLTGPVIEALHF.

The rearrangement links TRBV10-1 to TRBJ2-2; D gene uncertain. V was shortened by 3 bases and J by 1 base, with 6 bases between the two germline ends. The CDR3 sequence is 14 residues long. Germline-derived CDR1 and CDR2 are WNHNN and SYGVQD (reference sequence). The CDR3 sequence is CASSERRNTGELFF. DNA of the CDR3: TGCGCCAGCAGTGAACGGCGGAACACCGGGGAGCTGTTTTTT.

The chain couples TRBV5-1 to TRBJ1-5; 10 nucleotides match TRBD1. Per the germline V gene, CDR1 is SGHRS and CDR2 is YFSETQ. The CDR3 consists of 17 residues. The junction had 13 bases not matched to a gene; V was cut back by 4 bases and J by 6 bases. CDR3 sequence (DNA): TGCGCCAGCAGCCCATACCCAGGGACAGGGGTGCGTCAGCCCCAGCATTTT. It yields the protein CASSPYPGTGVRQPQHF. The full variable domain, its missing parts supplied by reference TRBV5-1 and TRBJ1-5, is KAGVTQTPRYLIKTRGQQVTLSCSPISGHRSVSWYQQTPGQGLQFLFEYFSETQRNKGNFPGRFSGRQFSNSRSEMNVSTLELGDSALYLCASSPYPGTGVRQPQHFGDGTRLSIL.

As regards this clone: This same CDR3 is encoded by further DNA sequences in the sample. The V gene is TRBV6-5, the J gene TRBJ2-7; D gene ambiguous. Trimming cost V 3 bases and J 1 base, with 10 bases left between them. The CDR3 totals 14 residues. The V gene's germline CDR1 is MNHEY and CDR2 SVGAGI. The CDR3 protein is CASSYGQDSYEQYF. DNA of the CDR3: TGTGCCAGCAGTTATGGGCAGGATTCCTACGAGCAGTACTTC.

This chain links TRBV6-6 with TRBJ1-2; the D is unclear. The V gene's germline CDR1 is MNHNY and CDR2 SVGAGI (reference sequence). This CDR3 spans 11 amino acids. V was pared by 2 bases and J by 10 bases, with 8 bases between. Written as DNA, the CDR3 is TGTGCCAGCAGTTACGGGGATTTCTACACCTTC. Its protein product is CASSYGDFYTF.

The chain combines TRBV6-5 with TRBJ2-5; a possible D gene is TRBD1 (5 bases). The germline V gene encodes CDR1 MNHEY and CDR2 SVGAGI. The length of the CDR3 is 13 residues. Trimming removed 5 bases at V and 10 bases at J, with 17 bases between. The DNA for the CDR3 is TGTGCCAGCAGTAAGCTTCCCACCCAGGGCCAGTACTTC. Amino acids: CASSKLPTQGQYF.

This sequence joins TRBV4-1 and TRBJ2-7; D is perhaps TRBD2 (6 bases). The CDR3 is 17 residues long. The germline CDR1 and CDR2 sequences are MGHRA and YSYEKL. V dropped 0 bases and J dropped 3 bases, with 18 bases sitting between them. The CDR3 coding sequence is TGCGCCAGCAGCCAAGACCTGGGACCGGGGACTTACTACGAGCAGTACTTC. It yields the protein CASSQDLGPGTYYEQYF.

The chain employs TRBV7-9 and TRBJ2-7, with D perhaps TRBD1 (5 bases). Germline CDR1 SEHNR, CDR2 FQNEAQ (reference sequence). Trimming stripped 1 base from V and 3 bases from J, with 10 bases between. The CDR3 loop spans 14 amino acids. CDR3 bases: TGTGCCAGCAGCTTAGAGGGGCAATACTACGAGCAGTACTTC. Protein product: CASSLEGQYYEQYF.

Written as DNA, the CDR3 is TGTGCCTGGAGTGTTAGAGCAGGGGCGTCCATGAACACTGAAGCTTTCTTT. The encoded protein is CAWSVRAGASMNTEAFF. The V gene is TRBV30, the J gene TRBJ1-1, with a weak D call TRBD1 (6 bases). The V and J ends lost 0 bases and 0 bases respectively, with 17 bases between them. This CDR3 is built from 17 residues. The germline CDR1 and CDR2 sequences are GTSNPN and SVGIG (reference sequence).

The chain employs TRBV29-1 and TRBJ2-3, with D possibly TRBD1 on 5 matching bases. From germline, CDR1 is SQVTM and CDR2 ANQGSEA. With 3 bases removed from V and 4 bases from J, the gap between germline ends came to 11 bases. CDR3 length: 13 amino acids. DNA of the CDR3: TGCAGCGTTGACAGGGTTTCCGCAGATACGCAGTATTTT. As protein: CSVDRVSADTQYF.

The chain uses TRBV19 and TRBJ1-2, with D unclear. This CDR3 region has 15 residues. V was shortened by 4 bases and J by 3 bases, with 15 bases between the two germline ends. CDR1 and CDR2 from the germline V gene are LNHDA and SQIVND (reference sequence). This CDR3 is CASSTQQYTHYGYTF. The CDR3 DNA is TGTGCCAGTAGTACTCAACAGTACACCCACTATGGCTACACCTTC.

The J gene is TRBJ1-2, the V gene TRBV15, with D maybe TRBD1 (6 bases). The CDR3 runs 16 residues. Deletions cut 3 bases from V and 8 bases from J, with 22 bases between. Germline V CDR1 and CDR2: LNHNV, YYDKDF (reference sequence). This CDR3 reads CATSRSTVQGIDGYTF. Written as DNA, the CDR3 is TGTGCCACCAGCAGGAGTACGGTACAGGGTATCGACGGCTACACCTTC. Supplemented by reference TRBV15 and TRBJ1-2, the full variable domain reads DAMVIQNPRYQVTQFGKPVTLSCSQTLNHNVMYWYQQKSSQAPKLLFHYYDKDFNNEADTPDNFQSRRPNTSFCFLDIRSPGLGDTAMYLCATSRSTVQGIDGYTFGSGTRLTVV.

The J gene is TRBJ1-6, the V gene TRBV14; D is possibly TRBD1 (6 bases). The CDR3 has 18 residues. Germline V gene sequence: CDR1 SGHDN, CDR2 FVKESK. Trimming removed 0 bases from V and 3 bases from J, with 15 bases in between. The CDR3 DNA reads as TGTGCCAGCAGCCAAGAGGGTCAGGGGATACACTATAATTCACCCCTCCACTTT. Its protein product is CASSQEGQGIHYNSPLHF.

The chain has TRBV11-3 and TRBJ2-7, with 7 bases identical to TRBD1. This CDR3 is built from 14 residues. Trimming cost V 5 bases and J 2 bases; bases outside gene matches: 6. Germline-derived CDR1 and CDR2 are SGHNT and YENEEA. CDR3: CASSTRDSPYEQYF. CDR3 coding DNA: TGTGCCAGCAGCACTAGGGACAGTCCCTACGAGCAGTACTTC.

The genes are TRBV2 and TRBJ2-5; weak D call: TRBD1 (5 bases). The germline V and J ends were trimmed by 8 bases and 3 bases, with 13 bases remaining between them. Looked up from germline, CDR1 is SNHLY and CDR2 is FYNNEI. The length of the CDR3 is 13 residues. CDR3 loop: CASPPGREETQYF. CDR3 in DNA: TGTGCCAGCCCGCCGGGCAGGGAAGAGACCCAGTACTTC.

A single count supports this clone. The V gene is TRBV10-3, the J gene TRBJ2-2; possible D gene TRBD1, 6 bases. CDR1 is ENHRY and CDR2 is SYGVKD in the germline V gene. CDR3 size: 17 residues. Between the trimmed V and J ends, which lost 2 bases and 0 bases, there was a span of 13 bases. The chain's CDR3 is CAISEPDRMTNTGELFF. For the CDR3, the DNA is TGTGCCATCAGTGAGCCGGACAGAATGACGAACACCGGGGAGCTGTTTTTT.

For this clone: Distinct nucleotide sequences in the sample also encode this CDR3. The chain couples TRBV27 to TRBJ2-2, with D possibly matching TRBD2 (5 bases). This CDR3 spans 14 amino acids. In germline, CDR1 is MNHEY, CDR2 SMNVEV (reference sequence). The V end was cut by 5 bases, the J end by 2 bases, with 9 bases between. CDR3 loop: CASSLGLNTGELFF. Written as DNA, the CDR3 is TGTGCCAGCAGTCTCGGACTTAACACCGGGGAGCTGTTTTTT.

This clone was recorded only once. This chain joins TRBV4-1 and TRBJ2-7; the D is unclear. The CDR3 is made up of 14 amino acids. Trimming cost V 5 bases and J 1 base, with 12 bases left between them. CDR1 and CDR2 from the germline V gene are MGHRA and YSYEKL. For the CDR3, the DNA is TGCGCCAGCAGCGCCCACATTGGATCCTACGAGCAGTACTTC. Residues: CASSAHIGSYEQYF.

This clone was observed once. The chain is built from TRBV10-3 and TRBJ2-5, with a possible D match to TRBD1 (6 bases). CDR3 length: 16 residues. Looked up from germline, CDR1 is ENHRY and CDR2 is SYGVKD. V lost 0 bases and J lost 2, with 13 bases in between. This chain's CDR3 is CAISESFRTEQETQYF. As DNA, the CDR3 is TGTGCCATCAGTGAGTCATTCCGGACAGAGCAAGAGACCCAGTACTTC.

As to this clone: The sample has other DNA sequences that encode this CDR3 too. This sequence joins TRBV10-2 and TRBJ2-7; unclear D gene. Germline V lookup: CDR1 WSHSY, CDR2 SAAADI. This CDR3 is built from 12 residues. V was trimmed by 8 bases and J by 1 base, leaving 9 bases between them. CDR3 sequence reads: CASSVGSYEQYF. The CDR3, as DNA: TGCGCCAGCTCGGTGGGTTCCTACGAGCAGTACTTC.

This clone was recorded once. This same CDR3 is encoded by further DNA sequences in the sample. J is TRBJ2-7 and V is TRBV11-2; 7 nucleotides align to TRBD1. Per the germline V gene, CDR1 is SGHAT and CDR2 is FQNNGV. CDR3 length: 13 residues. Losses at the gene ends were 5 bases for V and 3 bases for J; bases not matched to a gene: 4. The CDR3 DNA reads TGTGCCAGCAGCCAACAGGGGAACTACGAGCAGTACTTC. Encoded protein: CASSQQGNYEQYF.

The V call is TRBV9, the J call TRBJ2-7, with D maybe TRBD2 (5 bases). The CDR3 contains 17 residues. The germline V gene encodes CDR1 SGDLS and CDR2 YYNGEE. Trimming shortened V by 3 bases and J by 0 bases, and 19 bases separated the two germline ends. CDR3 nucleotides: TGTGCCAGCAGCGCCCCCTTTGGGAGCGCCGACTCCTACGAGCAGTACTTC. Protein product: CASSAPFGSADSYEQYF.

The V and J genes are TRBV6-5 and TRBJ2-5; 8 bases are shared with TRBD2. J lost 4 bases, V lost 7 bases, and 11 bases had no gene match. Germline CDR1 and CDR2: MNHEY and SVGAGI. This CDR3 is built from 15 residues. The CDR3 DNA follows: TGTGCCAGCACGCCCGGGGGCGGGGGGTCAGAGACCCAGTACTTC. It translates to CASTPGGGGSETQYF.

The chain couples TRBV30 to TRBJ1-2; D remains unclear. The CDR3 totals 13 residues. Between the trimmed V and J ends, which lost 2 bases and 0 bases, there was a span of 7 bases. CDR1 GTSNPN and CDR2 SVGIG come from the germline V gene (reference sequence). The CDR3 sequence is CAWSTEPNYGYTF. CDR3 DNA: TGTGCCTGGAGTACAGAACCTAACTATGGCTACACCTTC. Full variable domain (missing parts from reference TRBV30 and TRBJ1-2): SQTIHQWPATLVQPVGSPLSLECTVEGTSNPNLYWYRQAAGRGLQLLFYSVGIGQISSEVPQNLSASRPQDRQFILSSKKLLLSDSGFYLCAWSTEPNYGYTFGSGTRLTVV.